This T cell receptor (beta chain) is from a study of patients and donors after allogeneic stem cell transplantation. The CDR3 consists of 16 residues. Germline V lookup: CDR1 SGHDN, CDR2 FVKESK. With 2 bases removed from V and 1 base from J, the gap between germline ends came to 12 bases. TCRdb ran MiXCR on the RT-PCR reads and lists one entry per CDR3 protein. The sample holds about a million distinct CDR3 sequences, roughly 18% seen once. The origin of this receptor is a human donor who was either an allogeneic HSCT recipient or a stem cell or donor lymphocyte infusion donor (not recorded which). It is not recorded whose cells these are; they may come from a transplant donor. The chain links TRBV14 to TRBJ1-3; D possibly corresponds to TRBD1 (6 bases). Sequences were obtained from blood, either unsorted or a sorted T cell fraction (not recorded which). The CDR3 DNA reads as TGTGCCAGCAGCCAATTAGGACAGTCTTCTGGAAACACCATATATTTT. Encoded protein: CASSQLGQSSGNTIYF.